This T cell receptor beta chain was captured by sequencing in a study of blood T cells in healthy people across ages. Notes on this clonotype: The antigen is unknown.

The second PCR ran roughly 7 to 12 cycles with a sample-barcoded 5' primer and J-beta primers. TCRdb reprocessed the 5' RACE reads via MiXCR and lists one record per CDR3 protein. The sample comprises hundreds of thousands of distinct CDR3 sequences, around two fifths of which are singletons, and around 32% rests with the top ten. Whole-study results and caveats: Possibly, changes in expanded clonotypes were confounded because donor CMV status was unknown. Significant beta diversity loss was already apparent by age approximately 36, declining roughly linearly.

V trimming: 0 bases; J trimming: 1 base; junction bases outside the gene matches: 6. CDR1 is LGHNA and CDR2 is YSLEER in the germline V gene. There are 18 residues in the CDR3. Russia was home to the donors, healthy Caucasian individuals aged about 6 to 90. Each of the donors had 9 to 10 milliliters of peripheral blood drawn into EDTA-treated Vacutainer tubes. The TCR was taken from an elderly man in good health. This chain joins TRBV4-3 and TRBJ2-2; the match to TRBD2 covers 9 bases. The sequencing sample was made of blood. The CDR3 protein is CASSQDLRGRVNTGELFF. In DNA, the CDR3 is TGCGCCAGCAGCCAAGATTTACGCGGGAGGGTGAACACCGGGGAGCTGTTTTTT.